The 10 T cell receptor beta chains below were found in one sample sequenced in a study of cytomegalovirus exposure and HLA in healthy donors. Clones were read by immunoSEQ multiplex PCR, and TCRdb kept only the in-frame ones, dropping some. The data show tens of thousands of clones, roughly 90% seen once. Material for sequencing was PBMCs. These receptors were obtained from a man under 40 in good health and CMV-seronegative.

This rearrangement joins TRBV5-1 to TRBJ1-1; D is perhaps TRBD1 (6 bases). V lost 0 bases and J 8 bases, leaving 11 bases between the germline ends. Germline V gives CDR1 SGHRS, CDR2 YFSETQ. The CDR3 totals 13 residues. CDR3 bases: TGCGCCAGCAGCTTGGCGGGACACGACGAAGCTTTCTTT. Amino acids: CASSLAGHDEAFF. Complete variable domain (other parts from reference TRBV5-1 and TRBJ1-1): KAGVTQTPRYLIKTRGQQVTLSCSPISGHRSVSWYQQTPGQGLQFLFEYFSETQRNKGNFPGRFSGRQFSNSRSEMNVSTLELGDSALYLCASSLAGHDEAFFGQGTRLTVV.

CDR3 sequence: CASSFGLFRSTGNPRYGYTF. CDR3 coding DNA: TGTGCCAGCAGTTTTGGTTTATTTCGGTCGACAGGGAATCCTCGCTATGGCTACACCTTC. This sequence joins TRBV28 and TRBJ1-2; 7 nucleotides line up with TRBD1. This CDR3 has 20 amino acids. J gave up 4 bases and V 3 bases, and 23 bases lay outside the gene matches. CDR1 and CDR2 (germline): MDHEN, SYDVKM.

The CDR3 loop is CASSPTVTGANVLTF. CDR3 nucleotides: TGCGCCAGCAGCCCGACAGTAACTGGGGCCAACGTCCTGACTTTC. This sequence joins TRBV5-1 and TRBJ2-6, with a possible D match to TRBD1 (5 bases). V dropped 4 bases and J dropped 2 bases, with 10 bases sitting between them. The CDR3 runs to 15 residues. Germline lookup yields CDR1 SGHRS and CDR2 YFSETQ.

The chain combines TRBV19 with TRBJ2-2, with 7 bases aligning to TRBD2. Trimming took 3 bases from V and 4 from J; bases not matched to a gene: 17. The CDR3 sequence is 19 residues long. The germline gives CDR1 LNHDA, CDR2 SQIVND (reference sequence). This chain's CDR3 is CASSISVGGSWLGTGELFF. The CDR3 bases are TGTGCCAGTAGTATCTCGGTAGGCGGGAGCTGGTTGGGCACCGGGGAGCTGTTTTTT. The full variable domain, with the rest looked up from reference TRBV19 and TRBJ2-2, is DGGITQSPKYLFRKEGQNVTLSCEQNLNHDAMYWYRQDPGQGLRLIYYSQIVNDFQKGDIAEGYSVSREKKESFPLTVTSAQKNPTAFYLCASSISVGGSWLGTGELFFGEGSRLTVL.

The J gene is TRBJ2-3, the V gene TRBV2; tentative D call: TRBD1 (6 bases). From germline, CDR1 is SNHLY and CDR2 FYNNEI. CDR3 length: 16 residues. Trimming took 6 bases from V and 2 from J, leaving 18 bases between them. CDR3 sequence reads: CASSPGQLLVTDTQYF. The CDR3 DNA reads TGTGCCAGCAGCCCCGGACAGCTTCTCGTCACAGATACGCAGTATTTT.

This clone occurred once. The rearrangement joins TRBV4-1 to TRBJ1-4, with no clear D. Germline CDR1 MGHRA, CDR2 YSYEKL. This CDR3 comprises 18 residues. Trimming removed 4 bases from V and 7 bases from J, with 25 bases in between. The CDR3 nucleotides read TGCGCCAGCAGCCCCGGACTAAGACCCAACTCTCCGGGTGAAAAACTGTTTTTT. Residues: CASSPGLRPNSPGEKLFF.

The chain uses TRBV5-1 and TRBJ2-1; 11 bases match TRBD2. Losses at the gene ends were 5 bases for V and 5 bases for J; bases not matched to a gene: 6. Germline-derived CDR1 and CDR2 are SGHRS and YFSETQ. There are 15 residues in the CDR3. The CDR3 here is CASSLGLAGHNEQFF. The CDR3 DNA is TGCGCCAGCAGTCTCGGACTAGCGGGCCACAATGAGCAGTTCTTC.

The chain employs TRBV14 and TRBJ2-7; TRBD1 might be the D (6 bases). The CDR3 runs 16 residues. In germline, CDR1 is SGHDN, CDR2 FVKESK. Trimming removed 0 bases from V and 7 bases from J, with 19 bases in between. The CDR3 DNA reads TGTGCCAGCAGCCAAGATTTGGCCAGGGGACGAGGGGAGCAGTACTTC. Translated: CASSQDLARGRGEQYF.

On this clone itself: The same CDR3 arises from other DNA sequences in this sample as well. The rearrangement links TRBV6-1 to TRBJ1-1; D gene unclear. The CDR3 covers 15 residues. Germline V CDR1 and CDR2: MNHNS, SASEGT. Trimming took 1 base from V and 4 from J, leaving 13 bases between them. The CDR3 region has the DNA TGTGCCAGCAGTGAAGATTGGTGGCGGGGCACTGAAGCTTTCTTT. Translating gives CASSEDWWRGTEAFF.

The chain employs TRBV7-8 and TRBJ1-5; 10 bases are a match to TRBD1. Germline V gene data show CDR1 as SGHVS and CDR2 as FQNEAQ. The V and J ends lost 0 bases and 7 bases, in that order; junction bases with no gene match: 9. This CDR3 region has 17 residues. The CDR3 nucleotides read TGTGCCAGCAGCTTAGCACGGGTGACAGGGGGCCGACAGCCCCAGCATTTT. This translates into CASSLARVTGGRQPQHF.